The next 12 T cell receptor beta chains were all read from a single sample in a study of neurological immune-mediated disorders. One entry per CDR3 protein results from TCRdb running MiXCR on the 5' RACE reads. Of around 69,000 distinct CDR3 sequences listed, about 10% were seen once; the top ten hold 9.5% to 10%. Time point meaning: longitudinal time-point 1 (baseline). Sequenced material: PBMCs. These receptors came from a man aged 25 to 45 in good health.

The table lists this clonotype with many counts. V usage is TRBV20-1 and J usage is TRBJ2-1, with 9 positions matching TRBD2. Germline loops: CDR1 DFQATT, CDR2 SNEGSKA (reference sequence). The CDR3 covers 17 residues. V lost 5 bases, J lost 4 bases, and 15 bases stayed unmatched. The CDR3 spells CSAPGGREGLIYNEQFF. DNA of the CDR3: TGCAGTGCTCCCGGGGGGCGGGAGGGCCTGATTTACAATGAGCAGTTCTTC.

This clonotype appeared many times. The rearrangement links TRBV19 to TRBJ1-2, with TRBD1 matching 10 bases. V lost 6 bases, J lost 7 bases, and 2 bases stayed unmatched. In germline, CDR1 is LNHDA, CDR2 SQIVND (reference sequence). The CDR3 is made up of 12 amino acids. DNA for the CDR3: TGTGCCAGTAGCGACAGGGGGCCTGGCTACACCTTC. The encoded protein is CASSDRGPGYTF.

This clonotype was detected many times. The CDR3 reads CSAPLDTGSSYNEQFF. CDR3 DNA: TGCAGTGCGCCTCTCGATACAGGTAGCTCCTACAATGAGCAGTTCTTC. The chain is built from TRBV20-1 and TRBJ2-1; the D gene is possibly TRBD1 (5 bases). Germline V gene data show CDR1 as DFQATT and CDR2 as SNEGSKA (reference sequence). The CDR3 consists of 16 residues. The V end was cut by 6 bases, the J end by 0 bases, with 18 bases between.

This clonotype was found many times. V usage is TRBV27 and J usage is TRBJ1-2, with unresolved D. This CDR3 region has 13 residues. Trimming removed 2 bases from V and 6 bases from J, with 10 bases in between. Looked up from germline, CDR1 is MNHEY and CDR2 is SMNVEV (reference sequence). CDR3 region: CASSLGLSDGYTF. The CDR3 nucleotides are TGTGCCAGCAGTTTAGGTTTGTCCGATGGCTACACCTTC.

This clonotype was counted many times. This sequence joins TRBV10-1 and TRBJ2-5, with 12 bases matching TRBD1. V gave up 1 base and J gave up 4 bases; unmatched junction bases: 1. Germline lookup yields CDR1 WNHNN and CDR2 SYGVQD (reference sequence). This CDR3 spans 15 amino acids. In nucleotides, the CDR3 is TGCGCCAGCAGTGAGTGGGACAGGGGGCGAGAGACCCAGTACTTC. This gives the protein CASSEWDRGRETQYF.

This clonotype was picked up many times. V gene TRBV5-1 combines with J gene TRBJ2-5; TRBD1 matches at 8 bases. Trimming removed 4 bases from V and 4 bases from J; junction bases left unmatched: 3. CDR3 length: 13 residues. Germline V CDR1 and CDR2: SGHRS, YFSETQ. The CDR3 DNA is TGCGCCAGCAGCGGCGGACAGGGAGAGACCCAGTACTTC. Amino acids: CASSGGQGETQYF.

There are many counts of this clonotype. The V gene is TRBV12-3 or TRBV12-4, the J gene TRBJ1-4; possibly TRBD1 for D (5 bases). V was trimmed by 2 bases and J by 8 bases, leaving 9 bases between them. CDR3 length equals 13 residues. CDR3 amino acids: CASSLQEGEKLFF. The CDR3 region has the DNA TGTGCCAGCAGTTTACAGGAGGGGGAAAAACTGTTTTTT.

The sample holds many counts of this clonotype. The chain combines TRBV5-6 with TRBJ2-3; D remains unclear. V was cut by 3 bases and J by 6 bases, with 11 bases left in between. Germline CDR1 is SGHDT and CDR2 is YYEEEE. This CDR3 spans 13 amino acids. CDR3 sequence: CASSSWVADTQYF. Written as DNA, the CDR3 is TGTGCCAGCAGCTCGTGGGTGGCTGATACGCAGTATTTT.

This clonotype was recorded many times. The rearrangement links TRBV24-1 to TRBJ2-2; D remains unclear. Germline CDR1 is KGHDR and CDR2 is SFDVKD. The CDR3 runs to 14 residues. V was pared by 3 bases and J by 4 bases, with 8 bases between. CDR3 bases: TGTGCCACCAGTGATCGGCAAACCACCGGGGAGCTGTTTTTT. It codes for CATSDRQTTGELFF.

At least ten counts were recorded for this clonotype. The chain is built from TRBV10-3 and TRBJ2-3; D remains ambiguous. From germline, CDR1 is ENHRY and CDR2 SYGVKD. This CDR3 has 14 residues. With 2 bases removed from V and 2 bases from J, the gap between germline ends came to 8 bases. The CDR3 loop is CAISEDSITDTQYF. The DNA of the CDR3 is TGTGCCATCAGTGAGGACTCGATCACAGATACGCAGTATTTT.

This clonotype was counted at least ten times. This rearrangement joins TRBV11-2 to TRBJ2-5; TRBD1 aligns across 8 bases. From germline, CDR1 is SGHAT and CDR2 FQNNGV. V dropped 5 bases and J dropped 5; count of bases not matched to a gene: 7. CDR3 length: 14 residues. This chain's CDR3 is CASSAGQGGETQYF. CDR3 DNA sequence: TGTGCCAGCAGCGCCGGACAGGGTGGGGAGACCCAGTACTTC. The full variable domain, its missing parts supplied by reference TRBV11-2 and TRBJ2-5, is EAGVAQSPRYKIIEKRQSVAFWCNPISGHATLYWYQQILGQGPKLLIQFQNNGVVDDSQLPKDRFSAERLKGVDSTLKIQPAKLEDSAVYLCASSAGQGGETQYFGPGTRLLVL.

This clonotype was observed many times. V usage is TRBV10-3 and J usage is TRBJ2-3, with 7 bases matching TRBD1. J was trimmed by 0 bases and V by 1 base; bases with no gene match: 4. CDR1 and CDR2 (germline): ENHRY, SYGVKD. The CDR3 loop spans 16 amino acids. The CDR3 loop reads CAISELRGRSTDTQYF. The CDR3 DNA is TGTGCCATCAGTGAGTTGAGGGGGCGGAGCACAGATACGCAGTATTTT.